Listed here are 29 T cell receptor beta chains from one sample, sequenced in a study of regulatory T cells in long-lasting Graves disease. Building of the TCR beta libraries involved iRepertoire HTBI primers and Arm-PCR of CDR3 regions. TCRdb passed the multiplex PCR reads through MiXCR, listing each CDR3 protein once. The sample has 600,000 to 850,000 distinct CDR3 sequences; around 30% are singletons. This sample's time point: persistent/refractory GD, antithyroid drugs over 5 years with positive TRAb. Extracted RNA from PBMCs served as the source of the TCR library. The material sequenced was peripheral blood mononuclear cells (PBMCs), taken when the disease was refractory, from a patient treated with antithyroid drugs. These receptors were taken from a female donor with Graves disease.

This clonotype was seen many times. The rearrangement uses TRBV12-3 or TRBV12-4 and TRBJ1-2, with no clear D. The CDR3 is 13 residues long. V lost 5 bases and J 4 bases, leaving 11 bases between the germline ends. The CDR3 loop reads CASSVSRLYGYTF. CDR3 nucleotides: TGTGCCAGCAGTGTTAGTCGCCTCTATGGCTACACCTTC.

This clonotype was observed a few times. The chain carries TRBV18 and TRBJ2-7, with 9 bases lining up with TRBD1. Germline-derived CDR1 and CDR2 are KGHSH and LQKENI. CDR3 length: 15 residues. V lost 4 bases to trimming and J lost 5 bases; unmatched junction nucleotides: 9. The CDR3 DNA follows: TGTGCCAGCTCACTGCCCGGGACAGGGTACCACGAGCAGTACTTC. This codes for CASSLPGTGYHEQYF.

This chain links TRBV6-5 with TRBJ1-1, with D perhaps TRBD1 (5 bases). Germline CDR1 reads MNHEY; CDR2 reads SVGAGI. The CDR3 loop spans 16 amino acids. V was pared by 5 bases and J by 2 bases, with 18 bases between. CDR3 DNA: TGTGCCAGCAGTAGGTCGAGTAGGGGAATAAACACTGAAGCTTTCTTT. It encodes CASSRSSRGINTEAFF.

V and J are TRBV6-1 and TRBJ2-5; 8 nucleotides match TRBD2. V shed 8 bases, J shed 3 bases, and the junction held 2 bases outside the gene matches. CDR1 MNHNS and CDR2 SASEGT come from the germline V gene. This CDR3 has 12 residues. The CDR3 loop reads CASGREEETQYF. The DNA of the CDR3 is TGTGCCAGCGGGCGGGAGGAAGAGACCCAGTACTTC.

About this clonotype: The germline gene is not matched at one end of the junction; a read error may be the cause. The chain uses TRBV4-1 and TRBJ1-2; a weak D match, TRBD1 (5 bases). This CDR3 contains 15 residues. Germline assignment: CDR1 MGHRA and CDR2 YSYEKL. CDR3 bases: TGTGCCAGCAGCCCCGACGGGGACGCCGGACGTGGCTACACCTTC. This gives the protein CASSPDGDAGRGYTF.

This clonotype was found a few times. This sequence joins TRBV19 and TRBJ2-7, with a weak D call TRBD1 (6 bases). The CDR3 is made up of 16 amino acids. Per the germline V gene, CDR1 is LNHDA and CDR2 is SQIVND (reference sequence). V lost 6 bases to trimming and J lost 4 bases, with 22 bases between them. The DNA of the CDR3 is TGTGCCAGTAGAGAAGCAGCCGGGACACCTAGTTACGAGCAGTACTTC. It is translated as CASREAAGTPSYEQYF. Full variable domain (remainder filled in from reference TRBV19 and TRBJ2-7): DGGITQSPKYLFRKEGQNVTLSCEQNLNHDAMYWYRQDPGQGLRLIYYSQIVNDFQKGDIAEGYSVSREKKESFPLTVTSAQKNPTAFYLCASREAAGTPSYEQYFGPGTRLTVT.

This chain uses TRBV12-3 or TRBV12-4 with TRBJ1-2; possible D gene TRBD1, 5 bases. This CDR3 contains 13 residues. V lost 5 bases to trimming and J lost 8 bases, with 15 bases between them. CDR3 nucleotide sequence: TGTGCCAGCAGTACCGGGGCTCCCTTGGGCTACACCTTC. Protein sequence: CASSTGAPLGYTF.

V usage is TRBV6-1 and J usage is TRBJ2-7; 11 bases line up with TRBD2. The CDR3 spans 19 residues. J was trimmed by 2 bases and V by 4 bases; bases with no gene match: 16. CDR1 is MNHNS and CDR2 is SASEGT in the germline V gene. CDR3 loop: CASSARVSLAGGRAYEQYF. CDR3 nucleotides: TGTGCCAGCAGTGCCCGCGTTTCCCTAGCGGGAGGTCGAGCCTACGAGCAGTACTTC.

This clonotype was seen at least ten times. V gene TRBV7-8 combines with J gene TRBJ1-6; D is perhaps TRBD1 (6 bases). V was pared by 0 bases and J by 5 bases, with 14 bases between. Germline CDR1 and CDR2: SGHVS and FQNEAQ. CDR3 length equals 17 residues. The DNA for the CDR3 is TGTGCCAGCAGCTTAGCGCAGGGGACCGCGAATAATTCACCCCTCCACTTT. This translates into CASSLAQGTANNSPLHF.

This clonotype was counted only a few times. V and J are TRBV10-2 and TRBJ1-2, with a tentative D call TRBD1 (5 bases). The CDR3 extends over 14 amino acids. Trimming removed 8 bases at V and 4 bases at J, with 17 bases between. Germline V lookup: CDR1 WSHSY, CDR2 SAAADI. CDR3 protein: CASGDPSDPYGYTF. The CDR3 DNA reads as TGCGCCAGCGGGGACCCATCTGACCCCTATGGCTACACCTTC.

With respect to this clonotype: A much larger clone differs by one base, so this may be a read error. The CDR3 protein is CASSSTKGTSGLAYEQYF. The DNA of the CDR3 is TGTGCCAGCAGTTCTACAAAGGGGACTAGCGGGCTCGCCTACGAGCAGTACTTC. This sequence joins TRBV12-3 or TRBV12-4 and TRBJ2-7, with 12 bases lining up with TRBD2. V shed 4 bases, J shed 2 bases, and the junction held 12 bases outside the gene matches. CDR3 length equals 18 residues.

This clonotype came up a few times. This chain links TRBV28 with TRBJ1-5, with D perhaps matching TRBD1 (5 bases). Deletions cut 2 bases from V and 4 bases from J, with 18 bases between. The length of the CDR3 is 17 residues. Germline V lookup: CDR1 MDHEN, CDR2 SYDVKM. As DNA, the CDR3 is TGTGCCAGCAGTTTACCCTTCTCTCAGGGCTTAAATCAGCCCCAGCATTTT. This encodes CASSLPFSQGLNQPQHF.

This clonotype showed up just a few times. This rearrangement joins TRBV6-5 to TRBJ2-7; TRBD2 matches at 14 bases. The CDR3 is 16 amino acids. V was clipped by 2 bases and J by 0 bases; unmatched bases: 0. The V gene's germline CDR1 is MNHEY and CDR2 SVGAGI. The CDR3 region has the DNA TGTGCCAGCAGTTACGGGACTAGCGGGAGCTCCTACGAGCAGTACTTC. Translation: CASSYGTSGSSYEQYF.

The genes are TRBV5-1 and TRBJ2-4, with D perhaps being TRBD1 or TRBD2 (6 bases each). This CDR3 is 13 amino acids long. Deletions cut 5 bases from V and 5 bases from J, with 11 bases between. Germline CDR1 reads SGHRS; CDR2 reads YFSETQ. Written as DNA, the CDR3 is TGCGCCAGCAGTCAGGGGACTCAAAACATTCAGTACTTC. Translated: CASSQGTQNIQYF.

This clonotype was picked up many times. The chain uses TRBV12-3 or TRBV12-4 and TRBJ1-5, with TRBD1 as a possible D gene (5 bases). The CDR3 runs 14 residues. The ends were cut back, 5 bases at V and 7 bases at J, with 15 bases in the middle. CDR3 protein: CASSPSGTVQPQHF. For the CDR3, the DNA is TGTGCCAGCAGTCCTTCCGGGACTGTCCAGCCCCAGCATTTT.

The V call is TRBV4-1, the J call TRBJ2-7; TRBD2 agrees at 7 bases. The CDR3 has 15 residues. After removal of 3 bases from V and 0 bases from J, the junction contained 5 bases not matched to a gene. CDR1 is MGHRA and CDR2 is YSYEKL in the germline V gene. CDR3 nucleotide sequence: TGCGCCAGCAGCCAGACTAGCAGGAGCTCCTACGAGCAGTACTTC. Translating it yields CASSQTSRSSYEQYF.

This clonotype was detected only a few times. The chain is built from TRBV6-2 or TRBV6-3 and TRBJ1-1; tentatively, D is TRBD1 (5 bases). Germline V gene lookup returns CDR1 MNHEY and CDR2 SVGEGT. CDR3 length: 16 amino acids. V lost 4 bases and J lost 3, with 18 bases in between. CDR3 region: CASSSRITGRHTEAFF. The CDR3, as DNA: TGTGCCAGCAGTTCCCGGATCACGGGGCGTCACACTGAAGCTTTCTTT.

This clonotype has only a few counts. At one end, the junction sequence differs from germline, possibly due to a read error. This chain links TRBV4-1 with TRBJ1-2; D gene uncertain. CDR1 is MGHRA, CDR2 YSYEKL, per germline. There are 14 residues in the CDR3. The CDR3 loop reads CASSQVSASYGYTF. Written as DNA, the CDR3 is TGCGCCAGCAGTCAAGTGTCGGCGAGCTATGGCTACACCTTC.

Comments on this clonotype: The conserved final phenylalanine or tryptophan is absent from the CDR3, which likely points to a read error. The chain joins TRBV12-3 or TRBV12-4 to TRBJ1-1; weak D call: TRBD1 (5 bases). Trimming pared 6 bases from V and 8 bases from J, leaving 19 bases between. The CDR3 loop spans 14 amino acids. The CDR3 bases are TGTGCCAGCAGAAAAGGCGGGGCTTCTTGGGAAGCTTTCCTT. The encoded protein is CASRKGGASWEAFL.

This clonotype has a single count. The V and J genes are TRBV6-2 or TRBV6-3 and TRBJ1-1; TRBD1 matches 9 bases. Germline CDR1 and CDR2: MNHEY and SVGEGT. V gave up 4 bases and J gave up 5 bases; unmatched junction bases: 26. The CDR3 loop spans 21 amino acids. This chain's CDR3 is CASSSPLPGGDRAPLGTEAFF. CDR3 sequence (DNA): TGTGCCAGCAGTTCCCCTCTACCCGGTGGGGACAGGGCTCCCCTTGGGACTGAAGCTTTCTTT.

This clonotype was seen at least ten times. This chain connects TRBV12-3 or TRBV12-4 to TRBJ1-1; TRBD1 is a possible D gene (6 bases). Trimming shortened V by 5 bases and J by 2 bases, and 15 bases separated the two germline ends. The CDR3 has 15 residues. The CDR3 nucleotides are TGTGCCAGCAGTCCAAACAGGGCCCGCAACACTGAAGCTTTCTTT. Its protein is CASSPNRARNTEAFF.

The V and J genes are TRBV7-2 and TRBJ1-2; possibly TRBD1 for D (5 bases). Trimming took 3 bases from V and 7 from J, leaving 9 bases between them. The CDR3 loop spans 12 amino acids. CDR1 and CDR2 (germline): SGHTA, FQGNSA. The CDR3 region has the DNA TGTGCCAGCAGCTTTGGAGGGGCTGGCTACACCTTC. It yields the protein CASSFGGAGYTF.

V is TRBV19 and J is TRBJ2-7, with 11 bases fitting TRBD2. This CDR3 contains 15 residues. CDR1 is LNHDA, CDR2 SQIVND, per germline (reference sequence). With 3 bases clipped from V and 7 bases from J, the junction kept 8 bases outside the gene matches. CDR3 coding DNA: TGTGCCAGTAGTATGTTAGCGGGAGGGCCGGGTGAGCAGTACTTC. Its translation is CASSMLAGGPGEQYF.

The rearrangement uses TRBV27 and TRBJ2-2; 8 bases match TRBD1. Germline CDR1 is MNHEY and CDR2 is SMNVEV (reference sequence). CDR3 length equals 16 residues. After removal of 1 base from V and 0 bases from J, the junction contained 1 base not matched to a gene. The CDR3 DNA follows: TGTGCCAGCAGTTTATACAGGGGGACGAACACCGGGGAGCTGTTTTTT. This gives the protein CASSLYRGTNTGELFF.

The chain has TRBV20-1 and TRBJ2-7; 11 bases align to TRBD2. V shed 3 bases and J 3 bases; nucleotides not matched to a gene: 1. This CDR3 is 13 amino acids long. Per the germline V gene, CDR1 is DFQATT and CDR2 is SNEGSKA (reference sequence). CDR3 protein: CSASGLAGYEQYF. The DNA of the CDR3 is TGCAGTGCTAGTGGACTAGCGGGCTACGAGCAGTACTTC.

This chain joins TRBV27 and TRBJ1-2; D is undetermined. The CDR3 extends over 14 amino acids. V was pared by 2 bases and J by 3 bases, with 10 bases between. CDR1 and CDR2 from the germline V gene are MNHEY and SMNVEV (reference sequence). For the CDR3, the DNA is TGTGCCAGCAGTTTACTCGCCACCGACTATGGCTACACCTTC. This translates into CASSLLATDYGYTF.

The rearrangement links TRBV19 to TRBJ1-1; D ambiguous. V shed 3 bases and J shed 8 bases, with 13 bases lying between them. The CDR3 sequence is 13 residues long. Germline V gene sequence: CDR1 LNHDA, CDR2 SQIVND (reference sequence). CDR3 protein: CASSISLVAEAFF. CDR3 nucleotide sequence: TGTGCCAGTAGTATTTCGTTGGTGGCCGAAGCTTTCTTT.

The chain joins TRBV7-2 to TRBJ1-6; no clear D gene. V gave up 0 bases and J gave up 7 bases, with 10 bases separating them. Germline V gives CDR1 SGHTA, CDR2 FQGNSA. The CDR3 runs to 15 residues. The CDR3 here is CASSLASALNSPLHF. CDR3 in DNA: TGTGCCAGCAGCTTAGCATCGGCCCTAAATTCACCCCTCCACTTT.

The chain is built from TRBV5-5 and TRBJ2-5; D perhaps matches TRBD2 (5 bases). The ends were cut back, 0 bases at V and 4 bases at J, with 13 bases in the middle. The CDR3 length is 15 residues. CDR1 and CDR2 (germline): SGHKS, YYEKEE (reference sequence). CDR3 loop: CASSLGHLRGETQYF. The CDR3 nucleotides are TGTGCCAGCAGCTTGGGACATTTACGGGGAGAGACCCAGTACTTC.